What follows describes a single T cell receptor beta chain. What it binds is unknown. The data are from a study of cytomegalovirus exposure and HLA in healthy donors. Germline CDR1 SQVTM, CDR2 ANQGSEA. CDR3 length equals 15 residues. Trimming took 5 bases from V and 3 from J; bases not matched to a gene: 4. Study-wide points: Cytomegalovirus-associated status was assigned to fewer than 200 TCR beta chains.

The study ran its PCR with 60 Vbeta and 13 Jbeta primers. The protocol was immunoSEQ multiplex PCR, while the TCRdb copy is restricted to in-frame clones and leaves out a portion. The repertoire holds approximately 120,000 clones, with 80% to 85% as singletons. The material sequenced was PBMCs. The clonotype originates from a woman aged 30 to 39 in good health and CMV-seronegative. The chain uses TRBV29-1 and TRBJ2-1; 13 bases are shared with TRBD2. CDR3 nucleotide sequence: TGCAGCGTTAACCGACTAGCGGGGGGCTACAATGAGCAGTTCTTC. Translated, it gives CSVNRLAGGYNEQFF.